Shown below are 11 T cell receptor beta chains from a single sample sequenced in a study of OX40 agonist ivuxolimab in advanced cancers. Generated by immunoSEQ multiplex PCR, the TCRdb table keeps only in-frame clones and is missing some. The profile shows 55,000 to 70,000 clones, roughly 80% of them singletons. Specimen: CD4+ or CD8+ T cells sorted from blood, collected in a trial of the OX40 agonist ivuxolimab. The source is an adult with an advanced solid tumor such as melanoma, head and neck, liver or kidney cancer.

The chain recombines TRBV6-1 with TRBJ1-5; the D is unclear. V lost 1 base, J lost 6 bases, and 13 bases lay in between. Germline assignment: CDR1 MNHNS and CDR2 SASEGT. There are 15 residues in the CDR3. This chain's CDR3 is CASSEGPSSFQPQHF. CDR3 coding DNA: TGTGCCAGCAGTGAAGGACCGTCGTCGTTTCAGCCCCAGCATTTT.

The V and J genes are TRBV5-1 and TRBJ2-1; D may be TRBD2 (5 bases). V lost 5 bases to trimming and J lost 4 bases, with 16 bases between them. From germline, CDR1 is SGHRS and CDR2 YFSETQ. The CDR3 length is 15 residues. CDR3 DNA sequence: TGCGCCAGCAGGTCGGGGAGCTTCCAATACAATGAGCAGTTCTTC. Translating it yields CASRSGSFQYNEQFF.

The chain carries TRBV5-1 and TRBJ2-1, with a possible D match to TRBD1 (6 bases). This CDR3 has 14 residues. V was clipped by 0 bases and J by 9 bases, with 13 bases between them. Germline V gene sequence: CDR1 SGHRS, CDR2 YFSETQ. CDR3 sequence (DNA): TGCGCCAGCAGCTTGGCGGCAGGGGTCGGTGAGCAGTTCTTC. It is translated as CASSLAAGVGEQFF.

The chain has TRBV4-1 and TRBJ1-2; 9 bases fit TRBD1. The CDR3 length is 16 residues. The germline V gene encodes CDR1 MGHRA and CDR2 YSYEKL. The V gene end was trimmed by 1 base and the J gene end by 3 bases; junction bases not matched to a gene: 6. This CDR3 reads CASSQVGTGKDYGYTF. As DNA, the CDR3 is TGCGCCAGCAGCCAAGTAGGGACAGGGAAAGACTATGGCTACACCTTC.

The CDR3 loop reads CASSDGGAITEAFF. CDR3 nucleotide sequence: TGTGCCAGCAGTGATGGGGGGGCAATCACTGAAGCTTTCTTT. The chain combines TRBV6-1 with TRBJ1-1, with D possibly matching TRBD1 (6 bases). This CDR3 spans 14 amino acids. Germline values: CDR1 MNHNS, CDR2 SASEGT. V shed 3 bases and J shed 4 bases, with 12 bases lying between them.

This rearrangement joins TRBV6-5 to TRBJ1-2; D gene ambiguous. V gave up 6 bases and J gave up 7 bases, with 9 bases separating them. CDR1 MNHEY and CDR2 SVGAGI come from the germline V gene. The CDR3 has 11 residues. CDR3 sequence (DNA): TGTGCCAGCAGCCAGGACGGTGGCTACACCTTC. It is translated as CASSQDGGYTF.

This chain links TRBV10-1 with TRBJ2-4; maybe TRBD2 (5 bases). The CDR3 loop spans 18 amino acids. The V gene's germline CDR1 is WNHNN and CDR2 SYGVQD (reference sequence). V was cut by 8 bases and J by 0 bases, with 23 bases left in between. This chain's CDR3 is CASLEAAKRVLAKNIQYF. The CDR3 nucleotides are TGCGCCAGCTTGGAGGCAGCAAAGAGAGTGCTAGCCAAAAACATTCAGTACTTC.

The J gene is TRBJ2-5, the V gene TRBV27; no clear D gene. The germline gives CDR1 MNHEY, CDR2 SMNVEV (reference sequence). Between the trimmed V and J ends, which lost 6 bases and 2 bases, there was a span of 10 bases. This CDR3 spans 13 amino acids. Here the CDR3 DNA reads TGTGCCAGCAGGGCTCCTCCACAAGAGACCCAGTACTTC. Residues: CASRAPPQETQYF.

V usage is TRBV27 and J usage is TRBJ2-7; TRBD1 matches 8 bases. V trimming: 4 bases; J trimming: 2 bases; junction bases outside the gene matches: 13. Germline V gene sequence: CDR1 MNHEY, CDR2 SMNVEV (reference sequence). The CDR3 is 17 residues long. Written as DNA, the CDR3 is TGTGCCAGCAGTTCCCCCCCCGGACAGGGTCCCGCCTACGAGCAGTACTTC. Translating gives CASSSPPGQGPAYEQYF.

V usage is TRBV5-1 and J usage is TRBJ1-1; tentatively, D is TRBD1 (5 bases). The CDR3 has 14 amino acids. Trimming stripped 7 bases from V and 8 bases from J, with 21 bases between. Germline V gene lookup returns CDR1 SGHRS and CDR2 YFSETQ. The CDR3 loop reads CASAMGTGTLEAFF. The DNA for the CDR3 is TGCGCCAGCGCCATGGGGACGGGTACATTGGAAGCTTTCTTT.

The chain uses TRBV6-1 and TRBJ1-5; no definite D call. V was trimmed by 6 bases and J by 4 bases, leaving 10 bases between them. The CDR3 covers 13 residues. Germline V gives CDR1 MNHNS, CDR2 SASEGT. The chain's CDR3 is CASSFVGNQPQHF. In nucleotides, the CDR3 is TGTGCCAGCAGCTTCGTTGGTAATCAGCCCCAGCATTTT.